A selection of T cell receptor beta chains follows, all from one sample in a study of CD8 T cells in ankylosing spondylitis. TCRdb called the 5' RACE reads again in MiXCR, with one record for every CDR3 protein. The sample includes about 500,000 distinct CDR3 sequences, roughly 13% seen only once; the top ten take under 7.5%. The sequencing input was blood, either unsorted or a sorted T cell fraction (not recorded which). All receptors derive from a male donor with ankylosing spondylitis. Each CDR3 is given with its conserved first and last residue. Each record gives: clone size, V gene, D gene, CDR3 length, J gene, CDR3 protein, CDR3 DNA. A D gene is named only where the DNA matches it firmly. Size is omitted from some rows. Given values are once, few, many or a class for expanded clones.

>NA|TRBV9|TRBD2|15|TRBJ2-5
CASSADERESETQYF
TGTGCCAGCAGCGCAGACGAGCGGGAAAGTGAGACCCAGTACTTC
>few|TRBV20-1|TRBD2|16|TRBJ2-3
CSARDLGSGSSDTQYF
TGCAGTGCTAGAGATCTGGGGAGCGGGAGTTCAGATACGCAGTATTTT
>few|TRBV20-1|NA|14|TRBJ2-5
CSASDSSGGETQYF
TGCAGTGCTAGTGACAGCTCCGGGGGAGAGACCCAGTACTTC
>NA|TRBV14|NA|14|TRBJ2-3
CASSQVNPPDTQYF
TGTGCCAGCAGCCAAGTTAACCCCCCAGATACGCAGTATTTT
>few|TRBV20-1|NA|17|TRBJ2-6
CSARGRDRISGANVLTF
TGCAGTGCTAGAGGGCGGGATCGAATCTCTGGGGCCAACGTCCTGACTTTC
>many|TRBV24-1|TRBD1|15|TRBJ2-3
CATSDPRQGPDTQYF
TGTGCCACCAGTGACCCACGACAGGGTCCAGATACGCAGTATTTT
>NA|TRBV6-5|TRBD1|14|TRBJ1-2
CASSYRQGVIGYTF
TGTGCCAGCAGTTACCGCCAGGGGGTGATCGGCTACACCTTC
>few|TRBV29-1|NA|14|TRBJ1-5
CSVEWGYSNQPQHF
TGCAGCGTTGAGTGGGGATATAGCAATCAGCCCCAGCATTTT
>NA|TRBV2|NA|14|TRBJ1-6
CASSAYRDRSPLHF
TGTGCCAGCAGCGCCTATCGGGATCGGTCACCCCTCCACTTT
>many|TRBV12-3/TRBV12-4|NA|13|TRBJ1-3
CAFDGSSGNTIYF
TGTGCATTCGACGGGAGCTCTGGAAACACCATATATTTT
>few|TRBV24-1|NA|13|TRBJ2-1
CATGKGGYNEQFF
TGTGCCACCGGAAAGGGGGGCTACAATGAGCAGTTCTTC
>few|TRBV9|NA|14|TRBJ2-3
CASSVGDRADTQYF
TGTGCCAGCAGCGTGGGAGATAGGGCAGATACGCAGTATTTT
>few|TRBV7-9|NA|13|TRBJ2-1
CASSLWAYNERFF
TGTGCCAGCAGCTTATGGGCCTACAATGAGCGTTTCTTC
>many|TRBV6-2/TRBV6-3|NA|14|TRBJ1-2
CASSHGGTPPGYTF
TGTGCCAGCAGTCATGGGGGAACCCCACCTGGCTACACCTTC
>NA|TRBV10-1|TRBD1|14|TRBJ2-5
CASSEGTGYGTQYF
TGCGCCAGCAGTGAGGGGACAGGGTACGGGACCCAGTACTTC
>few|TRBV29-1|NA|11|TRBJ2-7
CSVEGTYEQYF
TGCAGCGTTGAGGGGACTTACGAGCAGTACTTC
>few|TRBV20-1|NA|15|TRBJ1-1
CSAKSGGAGNTEAFF
TGCAGTGCCAAAAGTGGGGGGGCAGGGAACACTGAAGCTTTCTTT
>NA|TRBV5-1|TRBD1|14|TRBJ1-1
CASSIRTGGTEASF
TGCGCCAGCAGCATCCGGACAGGGGGCACTGAAGCTTCCTTT
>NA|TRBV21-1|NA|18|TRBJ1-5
CASSTRAGTHYSNQPQHF
TGTGCCAGCAGCACTAGAGCCGGGACACATTATAGCAATCAGCCCCAGCATTTT
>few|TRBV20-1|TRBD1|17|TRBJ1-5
CSARDPTGWGGNQPQHF
TGCAGTGCTAGAGACCCGACAGGGTGGGGTGGCAATCAGCCCCAGCATTTT
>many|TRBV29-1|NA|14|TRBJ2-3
CSVAGVPSTDTQYF
TGCAGCGTTGCGGGGGTCCCTAGCACAGATACGCAGTATTTT
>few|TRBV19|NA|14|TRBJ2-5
CASSPLGLQETQYF
TGTGCCAGTAGTCCGTTGGGGCTCCAAGAGACCCAGTACTTC
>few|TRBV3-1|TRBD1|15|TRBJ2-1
CASSQGFTGGGEQFF
TGTGCCAGCAGCCAAGGGTTCACAGGGGGAGGTGAGCAGTTCTTC
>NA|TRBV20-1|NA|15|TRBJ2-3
CSASLDSTSTDTQYF
TGCAGTGCTAGCCTCGACAGTACCAGCACAGATACGCAGTATTTT
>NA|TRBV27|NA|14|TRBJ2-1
CASSPLRTYNEQFF
TGTGCCAGCAGTCCCCTCAGGACCTACAATGAGCAGTTCTTC
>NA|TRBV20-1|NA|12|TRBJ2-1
CSARDSGSQQFF
TGCAGTGCTAGAGATTCGGGCTCCCAGCAGTTCTTC
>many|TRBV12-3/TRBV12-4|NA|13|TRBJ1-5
CASSRDADQPQHF
TGTGCCAGCAGCCGGGACGCTGATCAGCCCCAGCATTTT
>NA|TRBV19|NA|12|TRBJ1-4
CASTSRAGELFF
TGTGCCAGTACCTCCAGGGCAGGGGAACTGTTTTTT
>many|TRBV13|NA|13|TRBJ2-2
CASSFVMSGELFF
TGTGCCAGCAGCTTTGTGATGTCCGGGGAGCTGTTTTTT
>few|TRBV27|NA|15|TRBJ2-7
CASSLYATTQVEQYF
TGTGCCAGCAGTTTATACGCCACCACCCAGGTCGAGCAGTACTTC
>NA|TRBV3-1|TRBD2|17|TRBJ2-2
CASSQLTGLVDTGELFF
TGTGCCAGCAGCCAGCTAACCGGACTAGTCGACACCGGGGAGCTGTTTTTT
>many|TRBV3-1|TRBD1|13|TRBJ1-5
CASSQDRDQPQHF
TGTGCCAGCAGCCAGGACAGGGATCAGCCCCAGCATTTT
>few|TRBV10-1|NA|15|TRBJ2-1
CASSDGGLGDNEQFF
TGCGCCAGCAGTGACGGGGGCTTGGGGGACAATGAGCAGTTCTTC
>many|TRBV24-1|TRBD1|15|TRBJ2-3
CATSESGQGTDTQYF
TGTGCCACCAGTGAAAGCGGACAGGGCACAGATACGCAGTATTTT
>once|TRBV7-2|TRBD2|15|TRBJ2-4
CASSAHSGIGNIQYF
TGTGCCAGCAGCGCCCATAGCGGGATCGGAAACATTCAGTACTTC
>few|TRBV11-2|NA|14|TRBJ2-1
CASSFRTPYNEQFF
TGTGCCAGCAGCTTCAGGACTCCCTACAATGAGCAGTTCTTC
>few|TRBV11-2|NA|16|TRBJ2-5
CASGKMTGEFRETQYF
TGTGCCAGCGGCAAGATGACGGGAGAGTTTAGGGAGACCCAGTACTTC
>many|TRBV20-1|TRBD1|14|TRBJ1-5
CSADEGAGNQPQHF
TGCAGTGCTGACGAGGGGGCTGGCAATCAGCCCCAGCATTTT
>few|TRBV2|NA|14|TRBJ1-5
CASSERVREQPQHF
TGTGCCAGCAGTGAACGGGTCAGGGAACAGCCCCAGCATTTT
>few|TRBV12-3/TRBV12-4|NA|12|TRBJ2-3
CASSPMPHTQYF
TGTGCCAGCAGTCCGATGCCCCATACGCAGTATTTT
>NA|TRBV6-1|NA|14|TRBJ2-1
CASRSGPTYNEQFF
TGTGCCAGCAGGTCGGGGCCGACTTACAATGAGCAGTTCTTC
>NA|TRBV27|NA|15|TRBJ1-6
CASSLSRQSNSPLHF
TGTGCCAGCAGTTTATCGAGGCAGTCGAATTCACCCCTCCACTTT
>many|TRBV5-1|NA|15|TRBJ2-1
CASSRGPQGNNEQFF
TGCGCCAGCAGCAGGGGACCTCAAGGAAACAATGAGCAGTTCTTC
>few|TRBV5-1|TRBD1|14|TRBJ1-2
CASSLAQGAQGYTF
TGCGCCAGCAGCTTGGCGCAGGGGGCGCAGGGCTACACCTTC
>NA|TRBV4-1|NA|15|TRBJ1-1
CASSQDSATRPEAFF
TGCGCCAGCAGCCAAGATAGCGCTACGAGGCCTGAAGCTTTCTTT
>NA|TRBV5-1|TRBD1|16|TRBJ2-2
CASSLAGDRDTGELFF
TGCGCCAGCAGCTTGGCCGGCGACAGGGACACCGGGGAGCTGTTTTTT
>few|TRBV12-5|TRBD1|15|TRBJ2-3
CASALGDRDRDTQYF
TGTGCTAGTGCCCTGGGGGACAGGGATAGAGATACGCAGTATTTT
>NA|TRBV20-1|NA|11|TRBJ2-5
CSARTQETQYF
TGCAGTGCCCGGACCCAAGAGACCCAGTACTTC
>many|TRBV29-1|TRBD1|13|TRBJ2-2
CSGRDRLAGELFF
TGCAGCGGCCGGGACAGGCTGGCCGGGGAGCTGTTTTTT
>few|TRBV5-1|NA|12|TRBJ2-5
CASTGSLETQYF
TGCGCCAGTACAGGGTCCCTAGAGACCCAGTACTTC
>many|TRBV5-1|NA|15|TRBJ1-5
CASSLDGIGGQPQHF
TGCGCCAGCAGCTTGGATGGTATCGGTGGGCAGCCCCAGCATTTT
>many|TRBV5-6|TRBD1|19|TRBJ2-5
CASSSRRWGQGAHQETQYF
TGTGCCAGCAGCTCCAGACGATGGGGACAGGGGGCCCACCAAGAGACCCAGTACTTC
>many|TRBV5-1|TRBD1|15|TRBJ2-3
CASSTGTGVTDTQYF
TGCGCCAGCAGCACCGGGACAGGGGTCACAGATACGCAGTATTTT
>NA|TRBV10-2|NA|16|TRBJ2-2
CASSESAGHLTGELFF
TGCGCCAGCAGTGAGTCGGCGGGACATCTTACCGGGGAGCTGTTTTTT
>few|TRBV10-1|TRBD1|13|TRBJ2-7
CASSRDSQDEQYF
TGCGCCAGCAGTAGGGACAGCCAAGACGAGCAGTACTTC